These 2 T cell receptor beta chains came from one sample sequenced in a study of T cell responses to AZD1222 COVID-19 vaccine. Produced via immunoSEQ multiplex PCR; TCRdb's table is partial and in-frame only. The sample includes about 140,000 clones, around 88% of them seen just once. Specimen: peripheral blood, collected on day 0 of AZD1222 vaccination. The receptors shown here come from an adult in good health.

About this clone itself: The junction and the germline gene differ at one end; a read error may be behind it. The chain joins TRBV5-4 to TRBJ2-1, with D maybe TRBD1 (6 bases). CDR1 and CDR2 (germline): SGHNT, YYREEE (reference sequence). The CDR3 loop spans 12 amino acids. In DNA, the CDR3 is TGTGCCAGCAGCGACCGGGACACGAGGTACCTCTTC. As protein: CASSDRDTRYLF.

This sequence joins TRBV6-5 and TRBJ1-2; possibly TRBD1 for D (5 bases). CDR3 length: 15 amino acids. V lost 0 bases and J lost 2, with 10 bases in between. Germline CDR1 reads MNHEY; CDR2 reads SVGAGI. The CDR3 DNA sequence: TGTGCCAGCAGTTACTCAGGGGAAGGGAACTATGGCTACACCTTC. Translating it yields CASSYSGEGNYGYTF.